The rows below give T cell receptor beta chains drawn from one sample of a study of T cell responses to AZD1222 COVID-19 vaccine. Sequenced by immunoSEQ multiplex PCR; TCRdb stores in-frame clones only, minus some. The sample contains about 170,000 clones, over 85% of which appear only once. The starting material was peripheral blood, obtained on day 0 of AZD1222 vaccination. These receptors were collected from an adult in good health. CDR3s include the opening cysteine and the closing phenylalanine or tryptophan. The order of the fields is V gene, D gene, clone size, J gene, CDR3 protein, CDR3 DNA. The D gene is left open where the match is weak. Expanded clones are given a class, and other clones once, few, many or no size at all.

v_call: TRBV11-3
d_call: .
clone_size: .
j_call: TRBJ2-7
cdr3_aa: CASSLTTGTYEQYF
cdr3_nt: TGTGCCAGCAGCTTAACGACAGGCACCTACGAGCAGTACTTC

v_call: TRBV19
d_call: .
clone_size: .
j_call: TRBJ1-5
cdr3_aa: CASSIRSSNQPQHF
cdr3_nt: TGTGCCAGTAGTATACGGTCGAGCAATCAGCCCCAGCATTTT

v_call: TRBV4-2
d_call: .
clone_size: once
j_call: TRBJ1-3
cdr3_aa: CASSQVEYSGNTIYF
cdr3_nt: TGTGCCAGCAGCCAAGTCGAATACTCTGGAAACACCATATATTTT

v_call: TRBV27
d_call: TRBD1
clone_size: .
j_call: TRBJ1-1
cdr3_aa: CASTSGGTEAFF
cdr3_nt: TGTGCCAGCACCTCAGGGGGGACTGAAGCTTTCTTT

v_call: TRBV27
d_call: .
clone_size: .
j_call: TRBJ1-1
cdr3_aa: CASSLYGGEAFF
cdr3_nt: TGTGCCAGCAGTTTGTACGGGGGTGAAGCTTTCTTT

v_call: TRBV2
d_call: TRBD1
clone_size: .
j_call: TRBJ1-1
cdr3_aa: CASCIGTGSTEAFF
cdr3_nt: TGTGCCAGCTGTATCGGGACAGGGAGCACTGAAGCTTTCTTT

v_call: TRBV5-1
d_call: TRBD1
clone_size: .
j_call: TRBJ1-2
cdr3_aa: CASSLARDSLSYGYTF
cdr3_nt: TGCGCCAGCAGCTTGGCTAGGGACAGCCTATCCTATGGCTACACCTTC

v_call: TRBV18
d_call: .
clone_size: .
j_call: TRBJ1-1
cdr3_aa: CASSLGGDTEAFF
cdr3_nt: TGTGCCAGCTCACTGGGGGGGGACACTGAAGCTTTCTTT

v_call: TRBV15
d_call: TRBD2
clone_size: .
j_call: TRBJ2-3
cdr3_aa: CATSRVGGGPDTQYF
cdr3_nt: TGTGCCACCAGCAGAGTTGGCGGGGGGCCTGATACGCAGTATTTT

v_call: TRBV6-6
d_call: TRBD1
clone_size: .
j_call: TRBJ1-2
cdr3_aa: CASSYSMQGAGYGYTF
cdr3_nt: TGTGCCAGCAGTTACTCGATGCAGGGGGCAGGCTATGGCTACACCTTC

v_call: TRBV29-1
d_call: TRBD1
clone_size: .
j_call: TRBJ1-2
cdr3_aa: CSALIAPGQGYGYTF
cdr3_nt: TGCAGCGCCCTTATCGCCCCGGGACAGGGCTATGGCTACACCTTC

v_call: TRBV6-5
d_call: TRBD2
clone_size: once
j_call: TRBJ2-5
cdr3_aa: CASSYGTSGGGETQYF
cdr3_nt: TGTGCCAGCAGTTACGGGACTAGCGGGGGAGGGGAGACCCAGTACTTC

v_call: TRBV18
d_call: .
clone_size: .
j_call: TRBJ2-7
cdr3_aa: CASSPGTGTYEQYF
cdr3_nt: TGTGCCAGCTCACCCGGGACGGGTACCTACGAGCAGTACTTC

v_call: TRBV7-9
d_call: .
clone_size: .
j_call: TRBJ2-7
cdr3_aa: CASSWSYEQYF
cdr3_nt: TGTGCCAGCAGTTGGAGCTACGAGCAGTACTTC

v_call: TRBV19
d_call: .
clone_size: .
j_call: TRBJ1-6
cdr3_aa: CASSSRGENSPLHF
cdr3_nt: TGTGCCAGCAGTTCACGGGGGGAGAATTCACCCCTCCACTTT

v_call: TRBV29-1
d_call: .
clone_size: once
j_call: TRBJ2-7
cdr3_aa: CSVEGRERYEQYF
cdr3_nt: TGCAGCGTTGAAGGCAGGGAAAGGTACGAGCAGTACTTC

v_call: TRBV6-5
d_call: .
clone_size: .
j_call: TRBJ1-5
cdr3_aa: CASSYSIRGQPQHF
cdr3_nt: TGTGCCAGCAGTTACTCGATAAGGGGTCAGCCCCAGCATTTT

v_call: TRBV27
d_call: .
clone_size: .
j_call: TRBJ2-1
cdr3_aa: CASSSTGLGNEQFF
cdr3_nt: TGTGCCAGCAGTTCTACAGGGCTTGGGAATGAGCAGTTCTTC